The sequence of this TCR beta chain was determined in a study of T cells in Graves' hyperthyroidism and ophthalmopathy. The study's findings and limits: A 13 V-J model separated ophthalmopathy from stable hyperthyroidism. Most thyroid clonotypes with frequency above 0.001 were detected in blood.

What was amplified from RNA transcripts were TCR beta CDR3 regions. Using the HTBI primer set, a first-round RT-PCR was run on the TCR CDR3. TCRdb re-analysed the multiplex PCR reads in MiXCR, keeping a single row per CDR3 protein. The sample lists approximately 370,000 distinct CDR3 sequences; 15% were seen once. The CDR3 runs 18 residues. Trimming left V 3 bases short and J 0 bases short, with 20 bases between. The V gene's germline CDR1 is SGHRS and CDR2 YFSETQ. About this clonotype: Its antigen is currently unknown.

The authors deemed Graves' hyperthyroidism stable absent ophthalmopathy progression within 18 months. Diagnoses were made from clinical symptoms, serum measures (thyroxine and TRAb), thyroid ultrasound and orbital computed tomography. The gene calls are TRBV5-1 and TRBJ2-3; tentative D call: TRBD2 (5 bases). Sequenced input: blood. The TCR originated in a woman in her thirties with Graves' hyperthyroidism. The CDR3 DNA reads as TGCGCCAGCAGCTCCGGAGGAATTTTCATAACTAGCACAGATACGCAGTATTTT. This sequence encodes CASSSGGIFITSTDTQYF.